The clone carrying this T cell receptor beta chain rates as medium-sized (0.01 to 0.1%). Its antigen is as yet unknown. Trimming shortened V by 0 bases and J by 3 bases, and 17 bases separated the two germline ends. The CDR3 extends over 18 amino acids. Germline lookup yields CDR1 LGHNA and CDR2 YSLEER. Coculturing of the mixed lymphocyte reaction cells was performed at 37°C for less than 7 days. This entry comes from a study of siplizumab effects on memory and regulatory T cells. The study, taken as a whole, reports: Significantly reduced by siplizumab was the cumulative frequency of alloreactive sequences, namely those traceable to unstimulated CD4+ memory cells. Sequences below about 10^-5 frequency were poorly captured, and few alloreactive clones mapped to unstimulated subsets. The diversity of naive T cells seemed greater than that of memory cells, and their alloresponse contribution seemed major.

Produced via immunoSEQ multiplex PCR; TCRdb's table is partial and in-frame only. The sample lists about 7,800 clones, about 36% occurring once. V usage is TRBV4-3 and J usage is TRBJ1-4, with TRBD1 as a possible D gene (6 bases). This sequence originates from a human donor in good health; the cells came from an allogeneic mixed lymphocyte reaction. The sample was CFSE-low (dividing) CD8+ T cells sorted from an allogeneic mixed lymphocyte reaction. CDR3 nucleotide sequence: TGCGCCAGCAGCCAAGACCACAGGGTTGGATTGGCTAATGAAAAACTGTTTTTT. Translating it yields CASSQDHRVGLANEKLFF.